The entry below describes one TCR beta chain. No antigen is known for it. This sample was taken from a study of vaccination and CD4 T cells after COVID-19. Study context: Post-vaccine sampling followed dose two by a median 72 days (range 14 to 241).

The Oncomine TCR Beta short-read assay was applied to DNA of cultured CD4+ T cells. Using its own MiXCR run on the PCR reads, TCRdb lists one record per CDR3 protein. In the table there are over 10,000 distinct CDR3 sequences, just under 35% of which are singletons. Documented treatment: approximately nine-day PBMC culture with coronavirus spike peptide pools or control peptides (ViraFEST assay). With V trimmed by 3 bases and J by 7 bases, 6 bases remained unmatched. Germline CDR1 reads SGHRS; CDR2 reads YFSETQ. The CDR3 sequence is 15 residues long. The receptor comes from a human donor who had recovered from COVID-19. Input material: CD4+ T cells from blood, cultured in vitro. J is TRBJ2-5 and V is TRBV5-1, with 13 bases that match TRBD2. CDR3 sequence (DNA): TGCGCCAGCAGCTCTGGACTAGCGGGAGCGGGGACCCAGTACTTC. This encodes CASSSGLAGAGTQYF.